This T cell receptor (beta chain) was profiled in a study of vaccination and CD4 T cells after COVID-19. Documented treatment: roughly 10-day PBMC culture with coronavirus spike peptide pools or control peptides (ViraFEST assay). ViraFEST relied on peptide pools to expand antigen-specific T cells; the TCRs were sequenced afterward. This CDR3 has 13 amino acids. V lost 3 bases to trimming and J lost 7 bases, with 10 bases between them. In germline, CDR1 is SGHAT, CDR2 FQNNGV. Sequencing of DNA taken from cultured CD4+ T cells relied on the Oncomine TCR Beta short-read assay. The genomic DNA was obtained from cultured CD4+ T cells by extraction with the QIAamp micro DNA kit. Via MiXCR, TCRdb re-called the PCR reads, giving one row per CDR3 protein. The sample lists over 14,000 distinct CDR3 sequences, around 70% occurring once. As concerns this clonotype: Antigen: not known.

The sequence was obtained from a human donor who had recovered from COVID-19. The specimen sequenced was CD4+ T cells from blood, cultured in vitro. This chain uses TRBV11-2 with TRBJ1-5; the D gene is possibly TRBD1 (5 bases). The CDR3 reads CASSFSGYQPQHF. The CDR3 DNA is TGTGCCAGCAGCTTTTCAGGGTACCAGCCCCAGCATTTT.